The subject of this entry is one T cell receptor beta chain. The sample originates from a study of blood T cell repertoires in COVID-19. Study-level information: Material from acute and convalescent COVID-19 was sourced from the United States, Italy and Spain. Nucleic acid was either cDNA or gDNA, and it came from T cells, B-cell-depleted T cells, or PBMCs.

Clones were read by immunoSEQ multiplex PCR, and TCRdb kept only the in-frame ones, dropping some. The sample holds around 26,000 clones, 82% seen once. V lost 1 base, J lost 3 bases, and 3 bases stayed unmatched. The length of the CDR3 is 14 residues. Per the germline V gene, CDR1 is SGHRS and CDR2 is YFSETQ. Sequenced input: peripheral blood. The chain links TRBV5-1 to TRBJ2-5; the match to TRBD2 covers 7 bases. The TCR was taken from an elderly man with active or convalescent COVID-19. In nucleotides, the CDR3 is TGCGCCAGCAGCTTGTGGGGGAGGGAAGAGACCCAGTACTTC. Protein product: CASSLWGREETQYF.